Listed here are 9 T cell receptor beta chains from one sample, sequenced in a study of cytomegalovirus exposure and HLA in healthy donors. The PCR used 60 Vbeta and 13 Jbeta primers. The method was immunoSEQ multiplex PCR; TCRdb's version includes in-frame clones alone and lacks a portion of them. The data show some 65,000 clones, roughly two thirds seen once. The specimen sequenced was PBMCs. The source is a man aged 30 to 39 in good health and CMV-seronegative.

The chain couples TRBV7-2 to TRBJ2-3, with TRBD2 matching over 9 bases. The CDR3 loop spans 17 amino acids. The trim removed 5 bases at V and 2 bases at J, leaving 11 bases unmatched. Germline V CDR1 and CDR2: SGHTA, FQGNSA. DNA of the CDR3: TGTGCCAGCAGCCCCCGGGGACCGGGACTAGCCACAGATACGCAGTATTTT. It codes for CASSPRGPGLATDTQYF.

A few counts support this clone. For the CDR3, the DNA is TGTGCCAGCAGTTCACCTAGCGGGCACTACAATGAGCAGTTCTTC. It translates to CASSSPSGHYNEQFF. The rearrangement joins TRBV6-6 to TRBJ2-1; TRBD2 aligns across 8 bases. CDR3 size: 15 residues. V lost 4 bases and J lost 3; bases outside the gene matches: 5. The germline CDR1 and CDR2 sequences are MNHNY and SVGAGI (reference sequence).

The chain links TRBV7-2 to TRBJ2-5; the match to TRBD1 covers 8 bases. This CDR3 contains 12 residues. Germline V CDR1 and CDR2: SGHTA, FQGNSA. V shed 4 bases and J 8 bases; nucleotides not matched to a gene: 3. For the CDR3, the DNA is TGTGCCAGCAGCTCCGACAGGGGCACCCAGTACTTC. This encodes CASSSDRGTQYF.

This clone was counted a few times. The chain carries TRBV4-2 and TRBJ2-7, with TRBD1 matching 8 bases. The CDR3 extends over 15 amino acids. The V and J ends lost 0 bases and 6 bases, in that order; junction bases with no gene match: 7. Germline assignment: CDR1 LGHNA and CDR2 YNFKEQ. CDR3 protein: CASSQDQDRASEQYF. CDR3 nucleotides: TGTGCCAGCAGCCAAGATCAGGACAGGGCTAGCGAGCAGTACTTC.

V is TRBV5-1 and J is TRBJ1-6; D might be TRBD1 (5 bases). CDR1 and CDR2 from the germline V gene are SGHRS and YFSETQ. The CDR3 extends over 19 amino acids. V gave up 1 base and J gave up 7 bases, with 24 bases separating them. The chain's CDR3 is CASSLFSGGSPRENSPLHF. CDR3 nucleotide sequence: TGCGCCAGCAGCTTGTTTTCTGGGGGAAGCCCACGGGAGAATTCACCCCTCCACTTT.

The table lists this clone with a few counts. The CDR3 region has the DNA TGTGCCAGCAGCTTAGGAGGGATGGCGTACACCGGGGAGCTGTTTTTT. It is translated as CASSLGGMAYTGELFF. The gene calls are TRBV11-2 and TRBJ2-2; possible D gene TRBD2, 5 bases. Germline loops: CDR1 SGHAT, CDR2 FQNNGV. V dropped 1 base and J dropped 3 bases, with 12 bases sitting between them. CDR3 size: 16 residues.

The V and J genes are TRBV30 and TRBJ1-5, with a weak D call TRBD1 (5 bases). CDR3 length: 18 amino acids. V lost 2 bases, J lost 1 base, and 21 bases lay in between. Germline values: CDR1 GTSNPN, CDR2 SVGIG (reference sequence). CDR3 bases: TGTGCCTGGAGTTCGAATTGCATGTCCGGGGGGAGCAATCAGCCCCAGCATTTT. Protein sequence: CAWSSNCMSGGSNQPQHF.

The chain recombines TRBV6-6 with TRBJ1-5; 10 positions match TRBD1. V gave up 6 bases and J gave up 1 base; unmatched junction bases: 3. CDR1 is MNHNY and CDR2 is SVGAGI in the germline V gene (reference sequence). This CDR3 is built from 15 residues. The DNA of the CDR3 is TGTGCCAGCAGCCAGGGACAGGGGAGCAATCAGCCCCAGCATTTT. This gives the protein CASSQGQGSNQPQHF.

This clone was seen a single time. The CDR3 coding sequence is TGTGCCAGCACCTCTGAGCGGGGGGTGGCAGATACGCAGTATTTT. Translating it yields CASTSERGVADTQYF. The gene calls are TRBV2 and TRBJ2-3; 9 bases map to TRBD2. This CDR3 region has 15 residues. Germline V gene data show CDR1 as SNHLY and CDR2 as FYNNEI. After removal of 7 bases from V and 4 bases from J, the junction contained 9 bases not matched to a gene.